One and the same sample provided the 4 T cell receptor beta chains below, sequenced in a study of CD8+ T cells in alopecia areata. The treatment is: oral pan-JAK inhibitor, 5-10 mg twice daily. Sequencing used cDNA as its template, made by extracting RNA and reverse transcribing it. Here immunoSEQ multiplex PCR was the method, and the copy in TCRdb shows in-frame clones only, minus some. The sample records a few hundred thousand clones, more than 45% being singletons. The sequences come from CD4+ T cells sorted from blood, collected at week 4, from a patient treated with tofacitinib. These receptors were taken from a human donor with alopecia areata.

The gene calls are TRBV11-2 and TRBJ2-2; D is uncertain. CDR1 and CDR2 (germline): SGHAT, FQNNGV. The V and J ends lost 2 bases and 2 bases respectively, with 12 bases between them. This CDR3 comprises 16 residues. The CDR3 protein is CASSLRLLKNTGELFF. In DNA, the CDR3 is TGTGCCAGCAGCTTACGATTACTAAAAAACACCGGGGAGCTGTTTTTT.

Of note for this clone: The sample contains more than one DNA sequence encoding this CDR3. The chain has TRBV5-6 and TRBJ1-3, with no clear D. The CDR3 sequence is 14 residues long. The germline gives CDR1 SGHDT, CDR2 YYEEEE. The germline V and J ends were trimmed by 0 bases and 0 bases, with 4 bases remaining between them. Written as DNA, the CDR3 is TGTGCCAGCAGCTTGGTGAGCTCTGGAAACACCATATATTTT. Encoded protein: CASSLVSSGNTIYF.

The chain couples TRBV4-3 to TRBJ2-2; no clear D. Trimming took off 0 bases at V and 6 bases at J, with 5 bases between the two ends. This CDR3 spans 13 amino acids. Germline loops: CDR1 LGHNA, CDR2 YSLEER. CDR3 amino acids: CASSQEPAGELFF. In nucleotides, the CDR3 is TGCGCCAGCAGCCAAGAGCCCGCCGGGGAGCTGTTTTTT.

This clone was observed a handful of times. The V call is TRBV29-1, the J call TRBJ2-7; the match to TRBD1 covers 11 bases. This CDR3 is built from 13 residues. The V segment lost 5 bases and the J segment 4 bases; nucleotides outside the gene matches: 4. The germline V gene has CDR1 SQVTM and CDR2 ANQGSEA. The CDR3 DNA reads as TGCAGCGTTAGACGGGACAGGGGGTACGAGCAGTACTTC. It translates to CSVRRDRGYEQYF.